This entry lists 25 T cell receptor beta chains sequenced from one sample in a study of cytomegalovirus exposure and HLA in healthy donors. In the PCR, 60 Vbeta and 13 Jbeta primers were used. Assay: immunoSEQ multiplex PCR; the TCRdb copy retains only in-frame clones and omits some. The repertoire holds about 160,000 clones, approximately 88% seen once, with 0.65% to 0.9% in the top ten. The sample consisted of PBMCs. These receptors came from a woman in her twenties or thirties in good health and CMV-seronegative.

The chain is built from TRBV28 and TRBJ2-4; 8 bases line up with TRBD1. Germline-derived CDR1 and CDR2 are MDHEN and SYDVKM. Germline trimming cut 1 base from V and 12 bases from J; bases unmatched to any gene: 14. CDR3 length: 16 amino acids. CDR3 residues: CASSLSPADRGRGQYF. The CDR3 nucleotides are TGTGCCAGCAGTTTATCCCCCGCCGACAGGGGTCGAGGTCAGTACTTC.

The genes are TRBV7-9 and TRBJ2-7; D may be TRBD2 (5 bases). Deletions cut 5 bases from V and 3 bases from J, with 11 bases between. The CDR3 consists of 13 residues. Germline V gives CDR1 SEHNR, CDR2 FQNEAQ (reference sequence). The CDR3 protein is CASSRGRVYEQYF. The CDR3 DNA follows: TGTGCCAGCAGCCGGGGTAGGGTCTACGAGCAGTACTTC.

The chain joins TRBV6-1 to TRBJ2-2, with D possibly matching TRBD1 (5 bases). The CDR3 consists of 15 residues. Per the germline V gene, CDR1 is MNHNS and CDR2 is SASEGT. V lost 9 bases, J lost 0 bases, and 14 bases lay in between. The CDR3 nucleotides are TGTGCCAGTTTTAGACAGACCACGAACACCGGGGAGCTGTTTTTT. Translation gives CASFRQTTNTGELFF.

The V gene is TRBV5-6, the J gene TRBJ2-1, with 10 nucleotides matching TRBD1. The germline CDR1 and CDR2 sequences are SGHDT and YYEEEE. With 3 bases clipped from V and 8 bases from J, the junction kept 14 bases outside the gene matches. This CDR3 has 17 residues. The CDR3 DNA reads as TGTGCCAGCAGCTCCGACTTGGGACAGGGGAACCTAGATGAGCAGTTCTTC. Translation: CASSSDLGQGNLDEQFF.

The J gene is TRBJ2-5, the V gene TRBV28; weak D call: TRBD2 (6 bases). The V end was cut by 3 bases, the J end by 2 bases, with 10 bases between. CDR3 length: 14 amino acids. Per the germline V gene, CDR1 is MDHEN and CDR2 is SYDVKM. CDR3 sequence: CASSFWREQETQYF. The DNA of the CDR3 is TGTGCCAGCAGTTTTTGGAGGGAGCAAGAGACCCAGTACTTC.

This sequence joins TRBV5-4 and TRBJ1-5; TRBD1 matches 9 bases. The CDR3 runs 15 residues. The germline CDR1 and CDR2 sequences are SGHNT and YYREEE (reference sequence). Losses at the gene ends were 4 bases for V and 3 bases for J; bases not matched to a gene: 5. The CDR3 spells CASSQDRGPNQPQHF. Written as DNA, the CDR3 is TGTGCCAGCAGCCAGGACAGGGGCCCCAATCAGCCCCAGCATTTT.

The V and J genes are TRBV25-1 and TRBJ2-1, with TRBD1 matching over 9 bases. There are 17 residues in the CDR3. Trimming took 3 bases from V and 7 from J; bases not matched to a gene: 13. In germline, CDR1 is MGHDK, CDR2 SYGVNS. The CDR3 spells CASSDPAGTGKGNEQFF. The CDR3 DNA follows: TGTGCCAGCAGTGATCCAGCCGGGACAGGGAAGGGGAATGAGCAGTTCTTC.

V usage is TRBV27 and J usage is TRBJ1-6, with no clear D. The V gene's germline CDR1 is MNHEY and CDR2 SMNVEV (reference sequence). V was trimmed by 7 bases and J by 3 bases, leaving 10 bases between them. The CDR3 is 14 amino acids. The CDR3 nucleotides are TGTGCCAGCACCTCATATAGCTATAATTCACCCCTCCACTTT. Amino acid sequence: CASTSYSYNSPLHF.

The CDR3 nucleotides are TGTGCCAGTGGCCCCCGGAGGCCTAACTATGGCTACACCTTC. Its translation is CASGPRRPNYGYTF. The rearrangement uses TRBV2 and TRBJ1-2, with D hard to call. V was pared by 9 bases and J by 0 bases, with 14 bases between. The CDR3 spans 14 residues. Germline values: CDR1 SNHLY, CDR2 FYNNEI.

The V call is TRBV29-1, the J call TRBJ1-2; 9 positions match TRBD1. Looked up from germline, CDR1 is SQVTM and CDR2 is ANQGSEA. The CDR3 loop spans 15 amino acids. The V gene end was trimmed by 6 bases and the J gene end by 4 bases; junction bases not matched to a gene: 12. DNA of the CDR3: TGCAGCGTAGGCCAACAGGGGGCGGTTTCCTATGGCTACACCTTC. This encodes CSVGQQGAVSYGYTF.

Of note for this clone: Compared with germline, one end of the junction differs, possibly owing to a read error. The chain recombines TRBV7-9 with TRBJ2-2; the D is unclear. The CDR3 consists of 13 residues. Germline CDR1 is SEHNR and CDR2 is FQNEAQ (reference sequence). The CDR3 sequence is CASSLVGPMSEVF. CDR3 DNA sequence: TGTGCCAGCAGCTTAGTAGGCCCTATGAGCGAGGTTTTT.

The genes are TRBV5-1 and TRBJ2-7, with a weak D call TRBD1 (6 bases). V was trimmed by 1 base and J by 4 bases, leaving 12 bases between them. Germline V gene sequence: CDR1 SGHRS, CDR2 YFSETQ. This CDR3 has 14 amino acids. CDR3 DNA: TGCGCCAGCAGCTTGTTGGGGGCGGGTTACGAGCAGTACTTC. Encoded protein: CASSLLGAGYEQYF.

This clone was counted between two and nine times. V gene TRBV5-6 combines with J gene TRBJ2-7; TRBD2 aligns across 7 bases. Germline-derived CDR1 and CDR2 are SGHDT and YYEEEE. The junction had 9 bases not matched to a gene; V was cut back by 0 bases and J by 3 bases. CDR3 size: 16 residues. CDR3 coding DNA: TGTGCCAGCAGCTTGGACGGTCTAGCGGCACTCTACGAGCAGTACTTC. The encoded protein is CASSLDGLAALYEQYF.

V gene TRBV7-2 combines with J gene TRBJ2-7, with TRBD2 as a possible D gene (5 bases). The CDR3 is 15 residues long. Germline-derived CDR1 and CDR2 are SGHTA and FQGNSA. With 5 bases removed from V and 7 bases from J, the gap between germline ends came to 21 bases. This CDR3 is CASSPPGLLGQEQYF. CDR3 DNA: TGTGCCAGCAGCCCTCCAGGACTCCTAGGTCAGGAGCAGTACTTC.

The V call is TRBV29-1, the J call TRBJ1-1, with D tentatively TRBD1 (5 bases). Germline V lookup: CDR1 SQVTM, CDR2 ANQGSEA. The CDR3 consists of 10 residues. This CDR3 reads CAGANTEAFF. CDR3 coding DNA: TGCGCTGGGGCTAACACTGAAGCTTTCTTT.

The chain employs TRBV5-1 and TRBJ2-1; TRBD2 matches 7 bases. With V trimmed by 3 bases and J by 0 bases, 6 bases remained unmatched. Germline CDR1 SGHRS, CDR2 YFSETQ. There are 16 residues in the CDR3. The CDR3 region is CASSYQSGVSYNEQFF. DNA of the CDR3: TGCGCCAGCAGCTACCAAAGCGGGGTCTCCTACAATGAGCAGTTCTTC.

The chain recombines TRBV11-2 with TRBJ2-7, with D possibly being TRBD1 (6 bases). CDR3 length: 16 residues. Trimming cost V 1 base and J 4 bases, with 17 bases left between them. Germline V gives CDR1 SGHAT, CDR2 FQNNGV. CDR3 nucleotides: TGTGCCAGCAGCTTAGTGGCAGGGGTTTCCCAATACGAGCAGTACTTC. It translates to CASSLVAGVSQYEQYF.

This chain connects TRBV6-1 to TRBJ2-6; D may be TRBD2 (6 bases). The ends were cut back, 7 bases at V and 0 bases at J, with 7 bases in the middle. The CDR3 covers 14 residues. Germline CDR1 MNHNS, CDR2 SASEGT. DNA for the CDR3: TGTGCCAGCACCGGGGGCTCTGGGGCCAACGTCCTGACTTTC. Its protein is CASTGGSGANVLTF.

The chain carries TRBV6-4 and TRBJ2-3, with D perhaps matching TRBD2 (5 bases). Germline V gives CDR1 MRHNA, CDR2 SNTAGT. Deletions cut 2 bases from V and 0 bases from J, with 18 bases between. The CDR3 loop spans 18 amino acids. The CDR3 loop is CASSDTYSSGASTDTQYF. For the CDR3, the DNA is TGTGCCAGCAGTGACACGTACTCAAGCGGAGCTAGCACAGATACGCAGTATTTT.

The genes are TRBV7-3 and TRBJ2-2; no clear D. Germline V gives CDR1 SGHTA, CDR2 FQGTGA. The CDR3 has 15 residues. Deletions cut 7 bases from V and 4 bases from J, with 16 bases between. The CDR3 coding sequence is TGTGCCAGCAAAAACCTCGGCGGCGTCACCGGGGAGCTGTTTTTT. It is translated as CASKNLGGVTGELFF.

The J gene is TRBJ2-1, the V gene TRBV10-3; 9 nucleotides match TRBD1. The J segment lost 9 bases and the V segment lost 6 bases, leaving 9 bases of the junction unmatched. In germline, CDR1 is ENHRY, CDR2 SYGVKD. The CDR3 is made up of 14 amino acids. CDR3 DNA: TGTGCCATCAGACCGGGACAGGGCCTCGGTGAGCAGTTCTTC. Its translation: CAIRPGQGLGEQFF.

The gene calls are TRBV4-2 and TRBJ2-7; TRBD1 matches at 7 bases. The CDR3 has 15 residues. The J segment lost 2 bases and the V segment lost 4 bases, leaving 8 bases of the junction unmatched. Germline CDR1 and CDR2: LGHNA and YNFKEQ. CDR3 protein: CASSLGTAEAYEQYF. CDR3 DNA sequence: TGTGCCAGCAGCCTCGGGACAGCCGAGGCCTACGAGCAGTACTTC.

The chain has TRBV25-1 and TRBJ2-7; possibly TRBD1 for D (6 bases). The CDR3 extends over 14 amino acids. Germline assignment: CDR1 MGHDK and CDR2 SYGVNS. Deletions cut 4 bases from V and 4 bases from J, with 14 bases between. The CDR3 here is CASSAAGTQYEQYF. CDR3 bases: TGTGCCAGCAGTGCTGCCGGGACACAGTACGAGCAGTACTTC.

V gene TRBV12-5 combines with J gene TRBJ2-6; D gene ambiguous. Trimming pared 7 bases from V and 0 bases from J, leaving 13 bases between. Germline CDR1 is LGHNT and CDR2 is FRNRAP. The CDR3 length is 16 residues. The CDR3 here is CASVYFGFSGANVLTF. The CDR3 DNA follows: TGTGCTAGTGTTTATTTCGGTTTCTCTGGGGCCAACGTCCTGACTTTC. Variable domain in full (rest from reference TRBV12-5 and TRBJ2-6): DARVTQTPRHKVTEMGQEVTMRCQPILGHNTVFWYRQTMMQGLELLAYFRNRAPLDDSGMPKDRFSAEMPDATLATLKIQPSEPRDSAVYFCASVYFGFSGANVLTFGAGSRLTVL.

The chain has TRBV19 and TRBJ1-2; D perhaps matches TRBD1 (6 bases). Germline V gene lookup returns CDR1 LNHDA and CDR2 SQIVND (reference sequence). The CDR3 spans 13 residues. V lost 9 bases and J 5 bases, leaving 16 bases between the germline ends. The CDR3 sequence is CASNVGTNYGYTF. CDR3 DNA sequence: TGTGCCAGCAACGTCGGGACAAATTATGGCTACACCTTC.